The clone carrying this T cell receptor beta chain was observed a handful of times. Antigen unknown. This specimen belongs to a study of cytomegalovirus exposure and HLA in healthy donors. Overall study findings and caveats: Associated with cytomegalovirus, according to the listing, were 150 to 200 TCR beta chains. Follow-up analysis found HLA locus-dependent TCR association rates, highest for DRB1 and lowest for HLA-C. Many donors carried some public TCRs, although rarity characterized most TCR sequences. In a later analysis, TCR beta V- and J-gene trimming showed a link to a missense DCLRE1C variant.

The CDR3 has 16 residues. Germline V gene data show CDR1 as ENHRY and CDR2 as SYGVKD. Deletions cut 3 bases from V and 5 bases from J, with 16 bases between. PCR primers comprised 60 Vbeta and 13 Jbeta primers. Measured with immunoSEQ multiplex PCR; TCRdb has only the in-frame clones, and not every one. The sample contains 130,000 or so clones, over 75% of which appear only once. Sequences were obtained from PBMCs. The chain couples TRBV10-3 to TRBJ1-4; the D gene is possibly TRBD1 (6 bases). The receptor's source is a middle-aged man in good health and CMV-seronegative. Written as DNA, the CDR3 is TGTGCCATCAGTGACCAGGGGCCGGCCGTGAATGAAAAACTGTTTTTT. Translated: CAISDQGPAVNEKLFF.